One and the same sample provided the 29 T cell receptor beta chains below, sequenced in a study of cytotoxic CD8 clonotypes in ibrutinib-treated CLL. Libraries were prepared by immunoSEQ multiplex PCR; TCRdb keeps only in-frame clonotypes and omits some of them. The sample includes 110,000 to 150,000 clones, roughly 80% of them seen just once. Source: PBMCs, taken after 12 months of ibrutinib treatment. Source of these receptors: a human donor with chronic lymphocytic leukemia.

CDR3 sequence reads: CASSPGTGGQGYTF. The CDR3 bases are TGTGCCAGCTCCCCCGGGACAGGGGGCCAAGGCTACACCTTC. The V call is TRBV18, the J call TRBJ1-2, with 12 bases identical to TRBD1. CDR3 length: 14 amino acids. V gave up 6 bases and J gave up 8 bases; unmatched junction bases: 7. Germline-derived CDR1 and CDR2 are KGHSH and LQKENI.

The CDR3 loop is CAWSRYYEQYF. CDR3 in DNA: TGTGCCTGGAGCCGCTACTACGAGCAGTACTTC. The V call is TRBV30, the J call TRBJ2-7; D gene ambiguous. This CDR3 region has 11 residues. V lost 3 bases, J lost 3 bases, and 6 bases lay in between. Germline V gives CDR1 GTSNPN, CDR2 SVGIG (reference sequence).

The rearrangement uses TRBV4-1 and TRBJ2-3; TRBD2 matches at 7 bases. The V segment lost 4 bases and the J segment 5 bases; nucleotides outside the gene matches: 3. Germline values: CDR1 MGHRA, CDR2 YSYEKL. This CDR3 region has 13 residues. This CDR3 reads CASSLLAGDTQYF. CDR3 nucleotides: TGCGCCAGCAGCCTTTTAGCGGGAGATACGCAGTATTTT.

The CDR3 DNA is TGTGCCATCAGTCAGGACAGGGAAATGCAACAGTACTTC. Protein sequence: CAISQDREMQQYF. This chain connects TRBV10-3 to TRBJ2-7; the match to TRBD1 covers 8 bases. Trimming took 5 bases from V and 10 from J; bases not matched to a gene: 10. From germline, CDR1 is ENHRY and CDR2 SYGVKD. The CDR3 loop spans 13 amino acids.

The DNA for the CDR3 is TGCGCCAGCAGCCAGGGACTAGTGGCCTACGAGCAGTACTTC. It codes for CASSQGLVAYEQYF. The rearrangement joins TRBV4-1 to TRBJ2-7; TRBD2 agrees at 8 bases. Germline loops: CDR1 MGHRA, CDR2 YSYEKL. This CDR3 spans 14 amino acids. The J segment lost 2 bases and the V segment lost 3 bases, leaving 3 bases of the junction unmatched.

The J gene is TRBJ2-3, the V gene TRBV19; perhaps TRBD1 as D (7 bases). CDR1 and CDR2 (germline): LNHDA, SQIVND (reference sequence). Trimming stripped 6 bases from V and 2 bases from J, with 15 bases between. The CDR3 length is 15 residues. The CDR3 is CASRKGGQITDTQYF. CDR3 bases: TGTGCCAGTAGAAAGGGGGGACAGATCACAGATACGCAGTATTTT.

The CDR3 DNA is TGTGCCAGCAGCCGACAAGAGAGTAGCCAGTACTTC. It translates to CASSRQESSQYF. The rearrangement uses TRBV7-2 and TRBJ2-5; D not resolved. The germline gives CDR1 SGHTA, CDR2 FQGNSA. The V end was cut by 5 bases, the J end by 10 bases, with 14 bases between. The CDR3 is 12 amino acids.

V is TRBV10-3 and J is TRBJ2-5; D is uncertain. With 11 bases removed from V and 4 bases from J, the gap between germline ends came to 14 bases. CDR3 length: 12 amino acids. The germline V gene has CDR1 ENHRY and CDR2 SYGVKD. CDR3 residues: CACSGEGETQYF. The CDR3 nucleotides are TGTGCCTGCTCTGGGGAAGGAGAGACCCAGTACTTC.

The chain carries TRBV18 and TRBJ1-2; D gene uncertain. This CDR3 is built from 13 residues. CDR1 is KGHSH, CDR2 LQKENI, per germline. V was cut by 3 bases and J by 6 bases, with 11 bases left in between. The CDR3 nucleotides read TGTGCCAGCTCACCTCGGGATACGGATGGCTACACCTTC. Protein: CASSPRDTDGYTF. Supplemented by reference TRBV18 and TRBJ1-2, the full variable domain reads NAGVMQNPRHLVRRRGQEARLRCSPMKGHSHVYWYRQLPEEGLKFMVYLQKENIIDESGMPKERFSAEFPKEGPSILRIQQVVRGDSAAYFCASSPRDTDGYTFGSGTRLTVV.

The rearrangement uses TRBV19 and TRBJ2-3, with 7 positions matching TRBD1. Germline assignment: CDR1 LNHDA and CDR2 SQIVND (reference sequence). CDR3 length: 14 residues. Trimming took 4 bases from V and 1 from J; bases not matched to a gene: 2. CDR3 residues: CASSTTGGTDTQYF. Here the CDR3 DNA reads TGTGCCAGTAGTACCACAGGGGGCACAGATACGCAGTATTTT. The full variable domain, its missing parts supplied by reference TRBV19 and TRBJ2-3, is DGGITQSPKYLFRKEGQNVTLSCEQNLNHDAMYWYRQDPGQGLRLIYYSQIVNDFQKGDIAEGYSVSREKKESFPLTVTSAQKNPTAFYLCASSTTGGTDTQYFGPGTRLTVL.

The chain has TRBV11-3 and TRBJ2-3, with TRBD1 matching over 7 bases. Germline values: CDR1 SGHNT, CDR2 YENEEA. The junction had 6 bases not matched to a gene; V was cut back by 8 bases and J by 1 base. This CDR3 region has 14 residues. The chain's CDR3 is CASSAQGGTDTQYF. The CDR3 DNA reads as TGTGCCAGCTCCGCGCAGGGGGGCACAGATACGCAGTATTTT.

The CDR3 bases are TGCGCCAGCAGCCATTACCAGGGTCGCACCGGGGAGCTGTTTTTT. Translation: CASSHYQGRTGELFF. The J gene is TRBJ2-2, the V gene TRBV4-1, with a tentative D call TRBD1 (5 bases). CDR1 is MGHRA and CDR2 is YSYEKL in the germline V gene. Trimming pared 3 bases from V and 4 bases from J, leaving 12 bases between. The CDR3 has 15 amino acids.

This sequence joins TRBV5-5 and TRBJ2-7; TRBD2 matches 12 bases. The CDR3 sequence is 14 residues long. Germline CDR1 reads SGHKS; CDR2 reads YYEKEE (reference sequence). V lost 0 bases and J lost 7; bases outside the gene matches: 2. CDR3 DNA sequence: TGTGCCAGCAGCTTGGCTAGCGGGAGGGAGGAGCAGTACTTC. Amino acid sequence: CASSLASGREEQYF.

This clone has a handful of counts. The rearrangement joins TRBV10-3 to TRBJ1-3; D not resolved. In germline, CDR1 is ENHRY, CDR2 SYGVKD. With 3 bases removed from V and 3 bases from J, the gap between germline ends came to 3 bases. This CDR3 region has 12 residues. Written as DNA, the CDR3 is TGTGCCATCAGTGAAGGTGGAAACACCATATATTTT. This gives the protein CAISEGGNTIYF.

This rearrangement joins TRBV9 to TRBJ2-7, with 10 nucleotides matching TRBD1. V trimming: 0 bases; J trimming: 10 bases; junction bases outside the gene matches: 4. Germline V CDR1 and CDR2: SGDLS, YYNGEE. The CDR3 runs to 13 residues. CDR3 in amino acids: CASSVGRTGGQYF. The CDR3, as DNA: TGTGCCAGCAGCGTAGGGAGGACAGGGGGTCAGTACTTC.

The rearrangement joins TRBV30 to TRBJ2-3, with 7 nucleotides matching TRBD2. J gave up 2 bases and V 2 bases, and 10 bases lay outside the gene matches. CDR3 length equals 16 residues. Germline assignment: CDR1 GTSNPN and CDR2 SVGIG (reference sequence). The CDR3 protein is CAWSFGGSLHTDTQYF. The CDR3, as DNA: TGTGCCTGGAGTTTCGGCGGGAGTCTTCACACAGATACGCAGTATTTT.

This clone was detected once. The V gene is TRBV7-3, the J gene TRBJ2-1; 7 nucleotides match TRBD2. The germline V gene has CDR1 SGHTA and CDR2 FQGTGA. With 6 bases clipped from V and 2 bases from J, the junction kept 4 bases outside the gene matches. The CDR3 loop spans 14 amino acids. The CDR3 sequence is CASSSSGPYNEQFF. CDR3 coding DNA: TGTGCCAGCAGTTCTAGCGGTCCCTACAATGAGCAGTTCTTC.

The chain joins TRBV18 to TRBJ1-2; a weak D match, TRBD1 (6 bases). The V gene's germline CDR1 is KGHSH and CDR2 LQKENI. Trimming took 2 bases from V and 7 from J, leaving 8 bases between them. This CDR3 contains 12 residues. In DNA form, the CDR3 reads TGTGCCAGCTCACCAGGGGGGCTTGGCTACACCTTC. This sequence encodes CASSPGGLGYTF.

The chain is built from TRBV19 and TRBJ2-7; 8 bases are a match to TRBD2. Germline V CDR1 and CDR2: LNHDA, SQIVND (reference sequence). The CDR3 runs 15 residues. Germline trimming cut 6 bases from V and 0 bases from J; bases unmatched to any gene: 7. The CDR3 region has the DNA TGTGCCAGTAGATCGGTAGCGGGGAGCTCCTACGAGCAGTACTTC. It encodes CASRSVAGSSYEQYF.

The chain has TRBV19 and TRBJ2-5; 10 bases agree with TRBD1. Germline assignment: CDR1 LNHDA and CDR2 SQIVND (reference sequence). CDR3 length equals 15 residues. The V gene end was trimmed by 6 bases and the J gene end by 5 bases; junction bases not matched to a gene: 9. CDR3 region: CASSTVGTGVETQYF. In DNA, the CDR3 is TGTGCCAGTAGCACCGTCGGGACAGGGGTTGAGACCCAGTACTTC.

This chain uses TRBV6-5 with TRBJ2-7; 9 positions agree with TRBD2. V was pared by 2 bases and J by 1 base, with 0 bases of the junction left unmatched. CDR3 length equals 14 residues. Germline V gene sequence: CDR1 MNHEY, CDR2 SVGAGI. CDR3 loop: CASSYAGGSYEQYF. The CDR3 nucleotides read TGTGCCAGCAGTTACGCGGGGGGGTCCTACGAGCAGTACTTC.

This chain connects TRBV5-1 to TRBJ1-3; D not certain. V was clipped by 0 bases and J by 0 bases, with 1 base between them. Germline assignment: CDR1 SGHRS and CDR2 YFSETQ. CDR3 length equals 13 residues. The CDR3 DNA follows: TGCGCCAGCAGCTTGGACTCTGGAAACACCATATATTTT. Protein: CASSLDSGNTIYF.

The V and J genes are TRBV27 and TRBJ1-5, with D possibly matching TRBD1 (5 bases). The CDR3 consists of 16 residues. Germline CDR1 is MNHEY and CDR2 is SMNVEV (reference sequence). The ends were cut back, 2 bases at V and 4 bases at J, with 15 bases in the middle. The CDR3: CASSLRGATKNQPQHF. In DNA, the CDR3 is TGTGCCAGCAGTTTACGAGGGGCAACCAAGAATCAGCCCCAGCATTTT.

The chain is built from TRBV20-1 and TRBJ2-7; a weak D match, TRBD2 (6 bases). The CDR3 consists of 11 residues. The germline V gene has CDR1 DFQATT and CDR2 SNEGSKA (reference sequence). V lost 5 bases to trimming and J lost 5 bases, with 10 bases between them. CDR3 DNA sequence: TGCAGTGCTCTTCGCGGGGACGAGCAGTACTTC. As protein: CSALRGDEQYF.

This chain links TRBV6-1 with TRBJ2-7; TRBD1 matches at 9 bases. V lost 2 bases to trimming and J lost 5 bases; unmatched junction nucleotides: 10. This CDR3 is built from 16 residues. Germline V lookup: CDR1 MNHNS, CDR2 SASEGT. Here the CDR3 reads CASSERYGTGNHEQYF. The CDR3 DNA reads TGTGCCAGCAGTGAACGTTACGGGACAGGGAACCACGAGCAGTACTTC.

This clone appeared a single time. V usage is TRBV4-1 and J usage is TRBJ2-3, with D possibly matching TRBD1 (7 bases). V was shortened by 8 bases and J by 3 bases, with 15 bases between the two germline ends. Germline CDR1 reads MGHRA; CDR2 reads YSYEKL. The CDR3 consists of 14 residues. The CDR3: CASSRGAGTDTQYF. The DNA for the CDR3 is TGCGCCAGCTCCAGGGGGGCAGGGACAGATACGCAGTATTTT.

This clone was counted a single time. The rearrangement links TRBV28 to TRBJ2-3, with D unresolved. V was clipped by 4 bases and J by 6 bases, with 11 bases between them. Germline V gene sequence: CDR1 MDHEN, CDR2 SYDVKM. The CDR3 contains 13 residues. The CDR3 here is CASSSKTRDTQYF. Written as DNA, the CDR3 is TGTGCCAGCAGTTCTAAGACTCGTGATACGCAGTATTTT.

The chain carries TRBV11-2 and TRBJ2-1; 11 bases agree with TRBD2. V gave up 5 bases and J gave up 6 bases; unmatched junction bases: 6. CDR3 size: 15 residues. Germline-derived CDR1 and CDR2 are SGHAT and FQNNGV. DNA of the CDR3: TGTGCCAGCAGCGTGGTTAGCGGGAGGGGCAATGAGCAGTTCTTC. This gives the protein CASSVVSGRGNEQFF. The full variable domain, its missing parts supplied by reference TRBV11-2 and TRBJ2-1, is EAGVAQSPRYKIIEKRQSVAFWCNPISGHATLYWYQQILGQGPKLLIQFQNNGVVDDSQLPKDRFSAERLKGVDSTLKIQPAKLEDSAVYLCASSVVSGRGNEQFFGPGTRLTVL.

In this sample, this clone turned up a few times. A read error may account for a junction end that differs from germline. V is TRBV5-6 and J is TRBJ1-1, with D maybe TRBD1 (6 bases). Germline lookup yields CDR1 SGHDT and CDR2 YYEEEE. This CDR3 contains 14 residues. The CDR3 loop reads CASSLADGGWEAFF. The CDR3, as DNA: TGTGCCAGCAGTTTGGCAGATGGGGGCTGGGAAGCTTTCTTT. The variable domain in full, with the rest retrieved from reference TRBV5-6 and TRBJ1-1, is DAGVTQSPTHLIKTRGQQVTLRCSPKSGHDTVSWYQQALGQGPQFIFQYYEEEERQRGNFPDRFSGHQFPNYSSELNVNALLLGDSALYLCASSLADGGWEAFFGQGTRLTVV.